This is a list of T cell receptor beta chains from one sample in a study of graft-versus-host responses after intestinal transplantation. These receptors' targets are unknown. Libraries were prepared by immunoSEQ multiplex PCR; TCRdb keeps only in-frame clonotypes and omits some of them. The sample has about 86,000 clones; 88% are singletons. Here the sequenced sample was unstimulated CD4+ T cells sorted from spleen or lymph node cells, taken before transplant. The receptors were sampled from a human donor who was the organ donor for an intestinal transplant. Each CDR3 is given with its conserved first and last residue. Fields, in order: J gene, clone size, V gene, D gene, CDR3 DNA, CDR3 protein. D genes are given only for firm matches. Only some rows state a clone size, as once, few, many or a class for expanded clones.

TRBJ1-5 | . | TRBV18 | TRBD1 | TGTGCCAGCTCGGGGGACAGAAATAGCAATCAGCCCCAGCATTTT | CASSGDRNSNQPQHF
TRBJ1-4 | . | TRBV7-9 | TRBD1 | TGTGCCAGCAGCTCCCGACAGGGCCTGATGGGGGAAAAACTGTTTTTT | CASSSRQGLMGEKLFF
TRBJ2-5 | . | TRBV28 | . | TGTGCCAGCAGTTCCTCCTGGAGGGACCGAGGAGAGACCCAGTACTTC | CASSSSWRDRGETQYF
TRBJ2-7 | few | TRBV5-1 | TRBD1 | TGCGCCAGCAGCGAACCGGGACAGGGGTCCTACGAGCAGTACTTC | CASSEPGQGSYEQYF
TRBJ2-1 | once | TRBV11-2 | TRBD2 | TGTGCCAGCAGCCCAAGGACTAGGCCGAATGAGCAGTTCTTC | CASSPRTRPNEQFF
TRBJ2-5 | once | TRBV2 | TRBD1 | TGTGCCAGCAGGGCCCAAGGGACAGGGGTTCAAGAGACCCAGTACTTC | CASRAQGTGVQETQYF
TRBJ2-2 | few | TRBV30 | . | TGTGCCTGGAAGCAACTTCTAGGTCCCGGGGAGCTGTTTTTT | CAWKQLLGPGELFF
TRBJ2-3 | . | TRBV5-4 | . | TGTGCCAGCAGCTTGGTTTCGGGAGTTAGGACAGATACGCAGTATTTT | CASSLVSGVRTDTQYF
TRBJ2-1 | . | TRBV7-2 | TRBD2 | TGTGCCAGCAGCTCGCGGGGGGGCGGGCTTTATGAGCAGTTCTTC | CASSSRGGGLYEQFF
TRBJ1-2 | few | TRBV6-1 | . | TGTGCCAGCAGTGACCGTACAGGGAGCTATGGCTACACCTTC | CASSDRTGSYGYTF
TRBJ2-1 | . | TRBV29-1 | TRBD1 | TGCAGCGTTGAAGGTCGGGACAGATACAATGAGCAGTTCTTC | CSVEGRDRYNEQFF
TRBJ2-7 | . | TRBV5-4 | TRBD1 | TGTGCCAGCAGCTTGATAGGGACAGGGGTTTCCTACGAGCAGTACTTC | CASSLIGTGVSYEQYF